These 17 T cell receptor beta chains came from one sample sequenced in a study of CD8 T cells in Susac syndrome. Random hexamers were used to reverse transcribe an amount of roughly 0.5 to 1 ug RNA. TCRdb used MiXCR to reprocess the immunoSEQ multiplex PCR reads, holding one entry per CDR3 protein. The sample holds about 430,000 distinct CDR3 sequences, 85% seen once. Sequenced material: CD8+ T cells from PBMCs. These TCRs come from a human donor with multiple sclerosis.

The chain carries TRBV6-5 and TRBJ1-5, with D possibly TRBD1 on 5 matching bases. Trimming took off 3 bases at V and 2 bases at J, with 11 bases between the two ends. CDR3 length equals 15 residues. From germline, CDR1 is MNHEY and CDR2 SVGAGI. The CDR3 sequence: CASSYGGSGNQPQHF. CDR3 in DNA: TGTGCCAGCAGTTATGGGGGATCGGGCAATCAGCCCCAGCATTTT.

This clonotype was detected once. The genes are TRBV5-6 and TRBJ2-7; D ambiguous. Per germline, CDR1 SGHDT and CDR2 YYEEEE. The CDR3 length is 12 residues. V was pared by 0 bases and J by 7 bases, with 8 bases between. CDR3 region: CASSLVGEEQYF. CDR3 coding DNA: TGTGCCAGCAGCTTGGTGGGTGAAGAGCAGTACTTC.

The chain employs TRBV10-3 and TRBJ2-1; D gene uncertain. With 1 base removed from V and 2 bases from J, the gap between germline ends came to 12 bases. This CDR3 has 16 residues. The germline CDR1 and CDR2 sequences are ENHRY and SYGVKD. CDR3 nucleotides: TGTGCCATCAGTGAGTTGGACCGAGGACCCTACAATGAGCAGTTCTTC. Residues: CAISELDRGPYNEQFF.

This rearrangement joins TRBV27 to TRBJ2-5; TRBD1 matches at 7 bases. Germline V CDR1 and CDR2: MNHEY, SMNVEV (reference sequence). The V gene end was trimmed by 5 bases and the J gene end by 5 bases; junction bases not matched to a gene: 8. CDR3 length: 14 residues. The CDR3 is CASSNRGSSETQYF. The CDR3 region has the DNA TGTGCCAGCAGTAACAGGGGATCTTCGGAGACCCAGTACTTC.

The rearrangement uses TRBV6-4 and TRBJ2-7, with 7 positions matching TRBD1. V was clipped by 6 bases and J by 0 bases; unmatched bases: 11. CDR1 is MRHNA and CDR2 is SNTAGT in the germline V gene. The CDR3 length is 16 residues. This CDR3 reads CASRATGTDHSYEQYF. CDR3 DNA sequence: TGTGCCAGCAGAGCTACCGGGACAGACCACTCCTACGAGCAGTACTTC.

The chain has TRBV2 and TRBJ2-1, with 7 bases lining up with TRBD2. The CDR3 has 13 residues. Germline V gene lookup returns CDR1 SNHLY and CDR2 FYNNEI. The ends lost 2 bases at V and 12 bases at J; junction bases unmatched: 7. The CDR3 nucleotides read TGTGCCAGCAGTGAAAGACTAGCTCCCGGGCAGTTCTTC. As protein: CASSERLAPGQFF.

The chain uses TRBV12-5 and TRBJ1-1; no reliable D call. The V and J ends lost 2 bases and 6 bases respectively, with 13 bases between them. Germline CDR1 reads LGHNT; CDR2 reads FRNRAP. This CDR3 has 14 amino acids. The CDR3 sequence is CASGLSVVQPEAFF. The CDR3 coding sequence is TGTGCTAGTGGTTTGAGTGTTGTACAGCCTGAAGCTTTCTTT.

The gene calls are TRBV20-1 and TRBJ1-1; perhaps TRBD1 as D (5 bases). Germline CDR1 DFQATT, CDR2 SNEGSKA (reference sequence). V was trimmed by 5 bases and J by 4 bases, leaving 20 bases between them. The CDR3 is 15 amino acids. The CDR3 DNA follows: TGCAGTGCTTCCGGACCCCCGGGGGTTATCACTGAAGCTTTCTTT. It is translated as CSASGPPGVITEAFF.

The CDR3 nucleotides are TGTGCCAGCAGTCCAGGGACCCTCCAACGCGATACGCAGTATTTT. Amino acids: CASSPGTLQRDTQYF. The rearrangement links TRBV27 to TRBJ2-3, with D possibly being TRBD1 or TRBD2 (5 bases each). The CDR3 covers 15 residues. Germline CDR1 is MNHEY and CDR2 is SMNVEV (reference sequence). V was trimmed by 5 bases and J by 6 bases, leaving 18 bases between them.

The J gene is TRBJ1-1, the V gene TRBV11-2; D remains ambiguous. CDR3 size: 13 residues. CDR1 SGHAT and CDR2 FQNNGV come from the germline V gene. Trimming removed 0 bases at V and 7 bases at J, with 9 bases between. CDR3 protein: CASSLDHSSEAFF. The CDR3 DNA reads as TGTGCCAGCAGCTTAGATCATAGCAGTGAAGCTTTCTTT.

The chain recombines TRBV7-6 with TRBJ1-1; no clear D. V lost 0 bases and J 8 bases, leaving 7 bases between the germline ends. This CDR3 region has 12 residues. Looked up from germline, CDR1 is SGHVS and CDR2 is FNYEAQ. CDR3 sequence: CASSLAGLEAFF. CDR3 nucleotide sequence: TGTGCCAGCAGCTTAGCAGGCCTGGAAGCTTTCTTT.

This clonotype was seen a single time. This rearrangement joins TRBV13 to TRBJ2-5; unclear D gene. Germline loops: CDR1 PRHDT, CDR2 FYEKMQ (reference sequence). The V end lost 5 bases, the J end lost 0 bases, and 13 bases lay between the germline ends. This CDR3 comprises 15 residues. The CDR3 region has the DNA TGTGCCAGCAGCCAATCCCGGACGGACCAAGAGACCCAGTACTTC. As protein: CASSQSRTDQETQYF. The entire variable domain, with the rest obtained from reference TRBV13 and TRBJ2-5, is as follows: AAGVIQSPRHLIKEKRETATLKCYPIPRHDTVYWYQQGPGQDPQFLISFYEKMQSDKGSIPDRFSAQQFSDYHSELNMSSLELGDSALYFCASSQSRTDQETQYFGPGTRLLVL.

In this sample, this clonotype turned up once. The chain couples TRBV6-6 to TRBJ1-1; D not certain. Per germline, CDR1 MNHNY and CDR2 SVGAGI (reference sequence). Between the trimmed V and J ends, which lost 2 bases and 3 bases, there was a span of 13 bases. The CDR3 covers 15 residues. The CDR3 sequence is CASSYPSAGDTEAFF. The CDR3 coding sequence is TGTGCCAGCAGTTACCCCTCCGCCGGCGACACTGAAGCTTTCTTT.

V is TRBV2 and J is TRBJ1-6; D is unclear. Germline V lookup: CDR1 SNHLY, CDR2 FYNNEI. The CDR3 totals 15 residues. V was trimmed by 1 base and J by 4 bases, leaving 8 bases between them. The CDR3 sequence is CASSEGVYYNSPLHF. The CDR3 bases are TGTGCCAGCAGTGAAGGGGTGTATTATAATTCACCCCTCCACTTT.

The CDR3 DNA is TGCGCCAGCAGCCAAGAATTGGCGGGAGAGACCGGGGAGCTGTTTTTT. Its protein product is CASSQELAGETGELFF. J is TRBJ2-2 and V is TRBV4-1; 7 bases map to TRBD2. Germline V gene sequence: CDR1 MGHRA, CDR2 YSYEKL. CDR3 size: 16 residues. The trim removed 0 bases at V and 5 bases at J, leaving 6 bases unmatched.

The CDR3 nucleotides are TGTGCCAGCAGTGAGCAGGGGACAAACACAGATACGCAGTATTTT. Translation gives CASSEQGTNTDTQYF. This chain uses TRBV6-4 with TRBJ2-3, with D perhaps matching TRBD1 (6 bases). V shed 3 bases and J shed 2 bases, with 12 bases lying between them. Germline CDR1 MRHNA, CDR2 SNTAGT. This CDR3 has 15 residues.

The chain employs TRBV20-1 and TRBJ2-5; 8 bases fit TRBD2. CDR1 is DFQATT, CDR2 SNEGSKA, per germline (reference sequence). CDR3 length equals 13 residues. V lost 5 bases, J lost 2 bases, and 4 bases stayed unmatched. In DNA, the CDR3 is TGCAGTGCTCGGGGGGGACCACAAGAGACCCAGTACTTC. This codes for CSARGGPQETQYF.